This T cell receptor beta chain is from a study of T cell responses to AZD1222 COVID-19 vaccine. The study, taken as a whole, reports: Reports indicate that nearly half of spike-specific TCRs are directed at unmutated variant regions.

Germline V gene sequence: CDR1 MNHNS, CDR2 SASEGT. The CDR3 sequence is 13 residues long. Deletions cut 2 bases from V and 5 bases from J, with 7 bases between. Regarding this clone: What it binds is not known.

Profiled with immunoSEQ multiplex PCR; TCRdb holds only in-frame clones, not every one. The table records 150,000 or so clones, around 90% of them present only once. The TCR was taken from an adult in good health. The rearrangement joins TRBV6-1 to TRBJ1-5; D call uncertain. Sample: peripheral blood, taken on day 0 of AZD1222 vaccination. The CDR3 sequence: CASSEIWDQPQHF. The CDR3, as DNA: TGTGCCAGCAGTGAAATTTGGGATCAGCCCCAGCATTTT.